Included here is one TCR beta chain sequence, with context. The antigen is unknown. The sample is drawn from a study of blood T cells in healthy people across ages. A second PCR, run for roughly 7 to 11 cycles, used a sample-barcoded 5' primer plus a J-beta primer mix. Each of the cDNA molecules was tagged by a template-switch adaptor with 12 random nucleotides. TCRdb re-analysed the 5' RACE reads in MiXCR, keeping a single row per CDR3 protein. Of approximately 730,000 distinct CDR3 sequences in the sample, approximately 55% were seen once. Caucasian, healthy and from Russia, the donors were aged between roughly 6 and 95. Roughly 9.5 milliliters of peripheral blood were drawn from each donor into EDTA-treated tubes. Overall study findings and caveats: In long-lived donors, naive CD4+ cell counts and diversity exceeded those of aged donors.

Sequences were obtained from blood. This TCR derives from a man older than 75 in good health.

The CDR3 sequence: CSADRADYGYTF. CDR3 DNA sequence: TGCAGTGCTGACAGGGCGGACTATGGCTACACCTTC. This rearrangement joins TRBV20-1 to TRBJ1-2, with TRBD1 matching over 7 bases. The germline V gene has CDR1 DFQATT and CDR2 SNEGSKA (reference sequence). This CDR3 region has 12 residues. Losses at the gene ends were 5 bases for V and 3 bases for J; bases not matched to a gene: 3.